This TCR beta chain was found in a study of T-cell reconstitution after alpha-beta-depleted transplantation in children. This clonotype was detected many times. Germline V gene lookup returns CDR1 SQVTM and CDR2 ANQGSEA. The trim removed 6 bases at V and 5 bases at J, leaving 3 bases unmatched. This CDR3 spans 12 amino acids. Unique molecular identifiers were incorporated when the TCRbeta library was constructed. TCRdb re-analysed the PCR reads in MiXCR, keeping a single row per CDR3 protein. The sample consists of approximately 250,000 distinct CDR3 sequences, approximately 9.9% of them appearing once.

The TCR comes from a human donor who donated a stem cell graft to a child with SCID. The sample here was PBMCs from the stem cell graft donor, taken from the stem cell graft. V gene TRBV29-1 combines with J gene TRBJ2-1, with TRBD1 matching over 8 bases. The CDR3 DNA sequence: TGCAGCGTCCAGGGGGCCCACAATGAGCAGTTCTTC. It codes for CSVQGAHNEQFF.